This record looks at one TCR beta chain sequence and its context. These data come from a study of blood T cell repertoires in COVID-19. Study summary: T cells, B-cell-depleted T cells, or PBMCs supplied cDNA or gDNA.

This CDR3 contains 15 residues. Germline V gene lookup returns CDR1 SGHTA and CDR2 FQGTGA. Trimming cost V 5 bases and J 4 bases; bases outside gene matches: 10. Authors' analysis steps: Amplification of reference gene primers provided the estimated nucleated cell counts. Method: immunoSEQ multiplex PCR; TCRdb's copy keeps in-frame clones and lacks some. V and J calls and clone size are given by that table; D and trimming were obtained from the DNA. The table has some 250,000 clones, approximately 84% seen once. Material for sequencing was peripheral blood. This clonotype was obtained from a middle-aged man with active or convalescent COVID-19. The V and J genes are TRBV7-3 and TRBJ1-1, with 7 bases matching TRBD1. The CDR3 sequence is CASSRDSTRSTEAFF. The CDR3 DNA reads as TGTGCCAGCAGCCGGGACAGCACAAGAAGCACTGAAGCTTTCTTT.